This TCR beta chain was identified in a study of beta chain features in type 1 diabetes. General study points: Researchers caution that PCR might favor shorter templates, equally among patients and controls. Because the template was cDNA, high-expressing cells might be over-represented. A moderate, significant TCRB CDR3 shortening appeared in type 1 diabetes across four CD4+ subsets. Individuals with type 1 diabetes displayed fewer insertions and more deletions at VDJ junctions.

In germline, CDR1 is LGHNA, CDR2 YNFKEQ. The CDR3 spans 14 residues. The V end lost 2 bases, the J end lost 4 bases, and 12 bases lay between the germline ends. Concerning this clone: Its antigen remains unidentified.

There was one heparinised blood draw per donor, averaging approximately 120 mL. Sequencing targeted expressed TCRB transcripts, as all isolated RNA had been reverse transcribed. The data were produced by immunoSEQ multiplex PCR, yet TCRdb's version contains in-frame clones alone and is incomplete. The sample carries about 270,000 clones, approximately 14% recorded once. The material sequenced was naive CD4+ T cells from blood. The chain employs TRBV4-2 and TRBJ2-7, with TRBD2 as a possible D gene (5 bases). This clonotype was sampled from a man under 40 with type 1 diabetes. The CDR3, as DNA: TGTGCCAGCAGCCAACAAGCGGCTTCGTACGAGCAGTACTTC. It specifies CASSQQAASYEQYF.